This entry describes one T cell receptor beta chain. This specimen comes from a study of blood T cell repertoires in COVID-19. Study overall: COVID-19 samples collected from the United States, Italy and Spain covered acute and convalescent phases.

How the authors handled the data: Counts of nucleated cells, estimated from reference gene primer amplification, were obtained. Sequencing was performed with immunoSEQ multiplex PCR; in TCRdb, only in-frame clones are kept and a portion is missing. That table furnishes V, J and clone size, whereas the DNA furnished D and trimming. The table includes about 120,000 clones, around 89% detected once. A Seattle source enrolled patients during active infection and followed them longitudinally. The TCR originated in a man aged 55 to 70 with COVID-19, enrolled during active disease. The sample consisted of peripheral blood.

In nucleotides, the CDR3 is TGTGCCAGTAGGGGTACGGTAAGCACAGATACGCAGTATTTT. It codes for CASRGTVSTDTQYF. The chain couples TRBV6-6 to TRBJ2-3, with D perhaps matching TRBD1 (5 bases). This CDR3 contains 14 residues. V was pared by 9 bases and J by 0 bases, with 13 bases between. The germline CDR1 and CDR2 sequences are MNHNY and SVGAGI (reference sequence).